These 8 T cell receptor beta chains originate from one sample sequenced in a study of T cells expressing NK-cell markers (TCRdb year 2020). The method was 5' RACE. Sequenced using an Illumina HiSeq 2000. TCRdb reprocessed the reads into one record per CDR3 protein sequence, lacking DNA. The sample's table lists a count of some 500,000 distinct CDR3 sequences. Over 1.3% of the sample goes to the ten largest clones. The sample comprised blood T cells: a sorted CD56 or NKG2C T cell subset, CD4+ or CD8+ T cells, or bulk PBMC T cells (not recorded which). The receptors originated from a woman aged 50 to 65 in good health. Donor details come from another sample of the same person, matched by shared clones.

V is TRBV2 and J is TRBJ1-3. This CDR3 comprises 15 residues. Germline-derived CDR1 and CDR2 are SNHLY and FYNNEI. The CDR3: CASSEFSYSGNTIYF.

V is TRBV20-1 and J is TRBJ2-1. The V gene's germline CDR1 is DFQATT and CDR2 SNEGSKA (reference sequence). This CDR3 comprises 11 residues. CDR3 amino acids: CSARLIDEQFF.

The chain uses TRBV5-1 and TRBJ2-5; the TCRdb call, TRBD2, lacks DNA for checking. Germline CDR1 is SGHRS and CDR2 is YFSETQ. CDR3 length: 15 residues. CDR3: CASQREGRVGETQYF.

This rearrangement joins TRBV20-1 to TRBJ2-1; TCRdb gives TRBD1 as the D gene, but with no DNA this cannot be confirmed. Germline V lookup: CDR1 DFQATT, CDR2 SNEGSKA (reference sequence). The CDR3 loop spans 14 amino acids. The CDR3: CSAENRQSYNEQFF.

The gene calls are TRBV7-3 and TRBJ1-1; there is no DNA to check the TCRdb D call of TRBD1. The CDR3 has 16 residues. Germline CDR1 reads SGHTA; CDR2 reads FQGTGA. The CDR3 region is CASSSTLRGPDTEAFF.

The chain joins TRBV12-3 or TRBV12-4 to TRBJ2-1; TCRdb's D call, TRBD1, is unchecked because there is no DNA. The CDR3 has 16 amino acids. The CDR3 spells CASSPGTDYSYNEQFF.

The chain's CDR3 is CASSQESGTPTDTQYF. This chain links TRBV4-1 with TRBJ2-3; absent DNA, TCRdb's TRBD2 call cannot be checked. Germline V gene data show CDR1 as MGHRA and CDR2 as YSYEKL. CDR3 length equals 16 residues.

The CDR3 spells CASSSPELAVSYNEQFF. The chain links TRBV19 to TRBJ2-1; the TCRdb call, TRBD2, lacks DNA for checking. The CDR3 spans 17 residues. Germline CDR1 LNHDA, CDR2 SQIVND (reference sequence).